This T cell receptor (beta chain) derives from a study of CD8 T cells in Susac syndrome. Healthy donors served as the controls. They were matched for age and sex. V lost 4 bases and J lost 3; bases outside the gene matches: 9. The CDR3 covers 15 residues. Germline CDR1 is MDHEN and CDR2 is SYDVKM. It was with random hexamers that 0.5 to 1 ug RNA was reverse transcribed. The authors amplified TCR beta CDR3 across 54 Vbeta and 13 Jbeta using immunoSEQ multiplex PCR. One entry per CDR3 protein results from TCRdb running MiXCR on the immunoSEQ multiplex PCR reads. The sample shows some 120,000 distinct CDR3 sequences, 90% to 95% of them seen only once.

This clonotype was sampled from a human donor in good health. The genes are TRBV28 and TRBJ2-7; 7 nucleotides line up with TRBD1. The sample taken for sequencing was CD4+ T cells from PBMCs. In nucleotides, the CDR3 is TGTGCCAGCAGTTCTACCCGGACAGGCGTCTACGAGCAGTACTTC. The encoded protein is CASSSTRTGVYEQYF.